These 8 T cell receptor beta chains came from one sample sequenced in a study of blood T cells in healthy people across ages. A sample-barcoded 5' primer and a J-beta primer mix were used in a second PCR of roughly 7 to 12 cycles. One entry per CDR3 protein, called by TCRdb with MiXCR from the 5' RACE reads. The data contain 1.5 million to 2 million distinct CDR3 sequences, 34% of them seen just once; the ten biggest clones take up 11%. Sequenced material: blood. Source of these receptors: a woman aged 25-40 years in good health.

As for this clonotype: The CDR3 end shows no conserved phenylalanine or tryptophan, and so a read error is likely. The J gene is TRBJ2-1, the V gene TRBV6-5, with 8 bases aligning to TRBD2. Germline V gives CDR1 MNHEY, CDR2 SVGAGI. The CDR3 has 15 residues. The V and J ends lost 0 bases and 9 bases, in that order; junction bases with no gene match: 7. CDR3 region: CASSYSSGSPPEQFC. The DNA of the CDR3 is TGTGCCAGCAGTTACTCGAGCGGGAGTCCTCCTGAGCAGTTCTGC.

The V and J genes are TRBV7-7 and TRBJ2-7; D ambiguous. CDR1 and CDR2 from the germline V gene are SSHAT and FNYEAQ (reference sequence). The CDR3 is made up of 14 amino acids. V lost 5 bases and J lost 0, with 11 bases in between. CDR3 amino acids: CASSPGFDSYEQYF. As DNA, the CDR3 is TGTGCCAGCAGCCCCGGATTCGACTCCTACGAGCAGTACTTC.

The rearrangement uses TRBV2 and TRBJ1-2; unclear D gene. The CDR3 is made up of 14 amino acids. V gave up 3 bases and J gave up 2 bases, with 10 bases separating them. CDR1 is SNHLY, CDR2 FYNNEI, per germline. The CDR3 is CASSDRAANYGYTF. The CDR3 DNA reads as TGTGCCAGCAGTGATAGGGCAGCGAACTATGGCTACACCTTC.

This chain uses TRBV6-6 with TRBJ2-5; the D gene could be TRBD1 or TRBD2 (5 bases each). In germline, CDR1 is MNHNY, CDR2 SVGAGI (reference sequence). Trimming took off 7 bases at V and 11 bases at J, with 23 bases between the two ends. This CDR3 spans 14 amino acids. The CDR3 DNA reads TGTGCCAGCATCAGGGACCCCGAAAGGGATGAGCAGTACTTC. Protein product: CASIRDPERDEQYF.

A word on this clonotype: The junction departs from the called germline gene at one end, perhaps through a read error. The V and J genes are TRBV7-9 and TRBJ1-1, with D uncertain. Germline V gives CDR1 SEHNR, CDR2 FQNEAQ (reference sequence). This CDR3 contains 12 residues. DNA for the CDR3: TGTGCCAGCAGCCTAGCGGTAGAGGGAGCTTTCTTT. Amino acids: CASSLAVEGAFF.

Only a few counts were recorded for this clonotype. The V and J genes are TRBV7-2 and TRBJ2-3; D possibly corresponds to TRBD2 (5 bases). V was shortened by 2 bases and J by 0 bases, with 12 bases between the two germline ends. The germline CDR1 and CDR2 sequences are SGHTA and FQGNSA. The CDR3 consists of 16 residues. The CDR3: CASSLIATLSTDTQYF. The DNA of the CDR3 is TGTGCCAGCAGCTTAATAGCGACCCTTAGCACAGATACGCAGTATTTT.

The sample holds many counts of this clonotype. The chain is built from TRBV5-1 and TRBJ2-1; TRBD1 matches at 8 bases. Germline-derived CDR1 and CDR2 are SGHRS and YFSETQ. V was pared by 8 bases and J by 3 bases, with 7 bases of the junction left unmatched. This CDR3 spans 14 amino acids. For the CDR3, the DNA is TGCGCCAGTTCAACAGGGGGGAACTACAATGAGCAGTTCTTC. It codes for CASSTGGNYNEQFF.

As to this clonotype: Just one base apart from a much larger clone, this may be a read error. This chain links TRBV10-3 with TRBJ2-3, with D maybe TRBD2 (5 bases). The germline V gene has CDR1 ENHRY and CDR2 SYGVKD. This CDR3 is 15 amino acids long. V lost 6 bases to trimming and J lost 6 bases, with 19 bases between them. The CDR3 sequence is CAIRPGERKSDTQYF. The CDR3 DNA sequence: TGTGCCATCAGACCCGGGGAGCGGAAGAGTGATACGCAGTATTTT.